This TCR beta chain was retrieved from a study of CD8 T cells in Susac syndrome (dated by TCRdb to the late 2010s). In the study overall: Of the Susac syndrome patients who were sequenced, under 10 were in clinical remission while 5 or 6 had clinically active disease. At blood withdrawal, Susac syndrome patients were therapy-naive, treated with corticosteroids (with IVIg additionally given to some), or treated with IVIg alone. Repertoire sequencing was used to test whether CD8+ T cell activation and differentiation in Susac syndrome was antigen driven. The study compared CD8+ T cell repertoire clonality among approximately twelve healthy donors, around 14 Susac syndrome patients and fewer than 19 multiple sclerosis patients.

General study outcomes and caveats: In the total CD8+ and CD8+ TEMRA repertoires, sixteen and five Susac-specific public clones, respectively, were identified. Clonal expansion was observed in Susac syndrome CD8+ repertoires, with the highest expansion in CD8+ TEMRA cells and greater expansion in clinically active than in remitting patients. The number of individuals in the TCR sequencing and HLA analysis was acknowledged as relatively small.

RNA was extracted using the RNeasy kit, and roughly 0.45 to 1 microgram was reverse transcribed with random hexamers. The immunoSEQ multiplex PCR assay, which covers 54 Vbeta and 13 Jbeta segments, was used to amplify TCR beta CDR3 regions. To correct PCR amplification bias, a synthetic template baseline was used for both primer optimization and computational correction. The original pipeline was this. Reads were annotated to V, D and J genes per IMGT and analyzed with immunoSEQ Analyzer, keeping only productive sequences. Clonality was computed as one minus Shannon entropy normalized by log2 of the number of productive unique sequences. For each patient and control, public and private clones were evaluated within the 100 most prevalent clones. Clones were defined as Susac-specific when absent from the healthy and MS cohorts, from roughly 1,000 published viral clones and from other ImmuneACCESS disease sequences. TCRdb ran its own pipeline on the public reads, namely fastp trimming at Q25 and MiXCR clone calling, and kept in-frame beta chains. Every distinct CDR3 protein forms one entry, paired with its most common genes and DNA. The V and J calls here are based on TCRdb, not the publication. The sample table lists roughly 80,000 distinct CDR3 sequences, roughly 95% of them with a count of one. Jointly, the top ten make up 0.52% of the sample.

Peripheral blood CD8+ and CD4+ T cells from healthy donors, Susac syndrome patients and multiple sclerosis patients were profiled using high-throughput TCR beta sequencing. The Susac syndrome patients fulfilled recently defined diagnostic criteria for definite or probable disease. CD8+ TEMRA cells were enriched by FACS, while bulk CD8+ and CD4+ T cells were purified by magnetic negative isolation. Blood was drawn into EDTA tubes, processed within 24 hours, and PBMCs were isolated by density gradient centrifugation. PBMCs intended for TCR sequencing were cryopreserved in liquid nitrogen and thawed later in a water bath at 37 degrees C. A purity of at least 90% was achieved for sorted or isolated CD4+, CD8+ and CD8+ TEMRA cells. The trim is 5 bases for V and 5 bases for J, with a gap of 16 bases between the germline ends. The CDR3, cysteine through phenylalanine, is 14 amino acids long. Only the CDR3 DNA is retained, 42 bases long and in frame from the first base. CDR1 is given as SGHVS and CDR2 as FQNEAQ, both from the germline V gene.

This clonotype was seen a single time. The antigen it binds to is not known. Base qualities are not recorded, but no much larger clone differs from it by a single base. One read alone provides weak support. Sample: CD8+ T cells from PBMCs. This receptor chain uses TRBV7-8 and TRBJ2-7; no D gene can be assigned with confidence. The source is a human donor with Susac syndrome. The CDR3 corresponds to CASSQHLVSDEQYF. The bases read TGTGCCAGCAGCCAGCATCTAGTGTCTGACGAGCAGTACTTC.